This paragraph covers one T cell receptor (beta chain) sequence. What it binds is unknown. This sample is part of a study of graft-versus-host responses after intestinal transplantation. Whole-study context: All recipients were given anti-thymocyte globulin induction, and tacrolimus and steroids were then administered for roughly 3 years.

Sequenced by immunoSEQ multiplex PCR; TCRdb stores in-frame clones only, minus some. The sample lists 29,000 or so clones, 85% to 95% occurring once. The CDR3 spans 14 residues. Germline V lookup: CDR1 LNHDA, CDR2 SQIVND (reference sequence). The V and J ends lost 3 bases and 0 bases respectively, with 9 bases between them. Broader study findings: Those patients showing graft-donor T cell macrochimerism displayed high graft-versus-host to host-versus-graft clonal ratios in allografts.

The receptor comes from a human patient who received an intestinal transplant, so some T cells may come from the graft donor. Material: PBMCs, obtained roughly 68 days after intestinal transplant. The V call is TRBV19, the J call TRBJ2-7, with D perhaps matching TRBD2 (6 bases). DNA of the CDR3: TGTGCCAGTAGTATTGTGGGGGGCTCCTACGAGCAGTACTTC. Its translation is CASSIVGGSYEQYF. Full variable domain (outside the CDR3, taken from reference TRBV19 and TRBJ2-7): DGGITQSPKYLFRKEGQNVTLSCEQNLNHDAMYWYRQDPGQGLRLIYYSQIVNDFQKGDIAEGYSVSREKKESFPLTVTSAQKNPTAFYLCASSIVGGSYEQYFGPGTRLTVT.